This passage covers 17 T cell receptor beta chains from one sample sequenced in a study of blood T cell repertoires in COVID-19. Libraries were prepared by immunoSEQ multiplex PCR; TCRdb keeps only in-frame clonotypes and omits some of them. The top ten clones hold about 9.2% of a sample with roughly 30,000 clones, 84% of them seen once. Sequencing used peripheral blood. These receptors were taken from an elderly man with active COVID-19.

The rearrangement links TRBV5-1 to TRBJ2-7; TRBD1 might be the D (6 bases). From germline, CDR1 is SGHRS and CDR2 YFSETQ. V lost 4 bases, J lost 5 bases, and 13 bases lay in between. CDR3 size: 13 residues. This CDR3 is CASSPRTVDEQYF. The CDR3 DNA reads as TGCGCCAGCAGCCCTCGGACAGTGGACGAGCAGTACTTC.

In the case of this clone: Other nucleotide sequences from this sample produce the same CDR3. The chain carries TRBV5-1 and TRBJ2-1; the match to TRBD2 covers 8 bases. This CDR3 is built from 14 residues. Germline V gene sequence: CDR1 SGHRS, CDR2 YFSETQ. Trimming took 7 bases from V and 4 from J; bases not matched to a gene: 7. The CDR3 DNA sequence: TGCGCCAGCTCCGGGGGGGAGAGATACAATGAGCAGTTCTTC. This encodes CASSGGERYNEQFF.

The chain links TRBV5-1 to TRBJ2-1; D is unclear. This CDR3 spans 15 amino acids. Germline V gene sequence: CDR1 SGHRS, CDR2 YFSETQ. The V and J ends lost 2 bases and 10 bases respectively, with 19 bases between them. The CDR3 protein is CASSFATGVQKEQFF. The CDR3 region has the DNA TGCGCCAGCAGCTTTGCGACTGGTGTACAAAAGGAGCAGTTCTTC.

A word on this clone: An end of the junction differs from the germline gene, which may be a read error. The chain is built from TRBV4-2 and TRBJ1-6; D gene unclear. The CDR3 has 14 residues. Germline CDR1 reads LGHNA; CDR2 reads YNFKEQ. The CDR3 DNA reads TGTGCCAGCAGCCACAGGTCCTTTAATTCACCCCTCCACTTT. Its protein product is CASSHRSFNSPLHF.

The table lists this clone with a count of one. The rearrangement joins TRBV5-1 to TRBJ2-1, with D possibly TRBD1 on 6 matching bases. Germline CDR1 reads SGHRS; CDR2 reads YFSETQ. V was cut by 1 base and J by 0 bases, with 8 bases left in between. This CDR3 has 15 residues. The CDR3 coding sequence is TGCGCCAGCAGCTTGACAGGGAACTCCTACAATGAGCAGTTCTTC. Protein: CASSLTGNSYNEQFF. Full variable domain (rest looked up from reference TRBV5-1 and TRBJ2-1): KAGVTQTPRYLIKTRGQQVTLSCSPISGHRSVSWYQQTPGQGLQFLFEYFSETQRNKGNFPGRFSGRQFSNSRSEMNVSTLELGDSALYLCASSLTGNSYNEQFFGPGTRLTVL.

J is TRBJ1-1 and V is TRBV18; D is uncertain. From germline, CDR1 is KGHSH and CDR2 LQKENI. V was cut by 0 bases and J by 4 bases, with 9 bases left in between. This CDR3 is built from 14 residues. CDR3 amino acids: CASSPPYAGTEAFF. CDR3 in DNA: TGTGCCAGCTCACCACCCTACGCGGGCACTGAAGCTTTCTTT.

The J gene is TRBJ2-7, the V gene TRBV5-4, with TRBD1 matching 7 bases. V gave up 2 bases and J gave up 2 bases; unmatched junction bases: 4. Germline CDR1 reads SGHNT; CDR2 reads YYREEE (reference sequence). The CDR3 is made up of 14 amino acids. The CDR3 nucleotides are TGTGCCAGCAGCTTTAACAGGGGAACCTACGAGCAGTACTTC. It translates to CASSFNRGTYEQYF.

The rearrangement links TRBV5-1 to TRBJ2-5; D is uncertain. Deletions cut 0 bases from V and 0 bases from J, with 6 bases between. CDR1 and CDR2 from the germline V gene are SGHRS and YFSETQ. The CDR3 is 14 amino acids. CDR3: CASSLGQNQETQYF. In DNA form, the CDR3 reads TGCGCCAGCAGCTTGGGCCAGAACCAAGAGACCCAGTACTTC.

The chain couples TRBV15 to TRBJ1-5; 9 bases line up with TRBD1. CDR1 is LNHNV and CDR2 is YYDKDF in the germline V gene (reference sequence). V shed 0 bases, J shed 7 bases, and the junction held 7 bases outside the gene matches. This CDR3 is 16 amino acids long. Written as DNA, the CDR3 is TGTGCCACCAGCAGAGATAAGGGACAGGGACGACAGCCCCAGCATTTT. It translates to CATSRDKGQGRQPQHF.

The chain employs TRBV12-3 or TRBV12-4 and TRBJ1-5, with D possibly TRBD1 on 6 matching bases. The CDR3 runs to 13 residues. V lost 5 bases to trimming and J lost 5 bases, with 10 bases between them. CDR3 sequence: CASSAYRDQPQHF. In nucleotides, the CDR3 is TGTGCCAGCAGTGCTTACAGGGATCAGCCCCAGCATTTT.

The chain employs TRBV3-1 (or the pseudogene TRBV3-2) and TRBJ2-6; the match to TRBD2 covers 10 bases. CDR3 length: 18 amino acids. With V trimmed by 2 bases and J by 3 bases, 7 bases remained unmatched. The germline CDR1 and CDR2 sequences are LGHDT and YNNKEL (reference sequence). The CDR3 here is CASSQPSGGAIGANVLTF. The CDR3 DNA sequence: TGTGCCAGCAGCCAACCGAGCGGGGGGGCTATTGGGGCCAACGTCCTGACTTTC.

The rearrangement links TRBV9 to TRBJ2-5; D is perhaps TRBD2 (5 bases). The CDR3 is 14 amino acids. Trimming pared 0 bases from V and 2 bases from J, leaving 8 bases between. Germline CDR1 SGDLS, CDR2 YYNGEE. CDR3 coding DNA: TGTGCCAGCAGCGTAGCTACGGGGCAAGAGACCCAGTACTTC. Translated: CASSVATGQETQYF.

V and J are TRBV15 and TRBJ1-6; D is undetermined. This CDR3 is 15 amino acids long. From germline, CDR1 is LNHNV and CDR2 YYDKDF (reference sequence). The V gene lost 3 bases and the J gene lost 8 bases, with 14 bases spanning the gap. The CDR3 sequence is CATSRPAARYSPLHF. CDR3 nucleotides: TGTGCCACCAGCAGGCCGGCGGCCAGATATTCACCCCTCCACTTT.

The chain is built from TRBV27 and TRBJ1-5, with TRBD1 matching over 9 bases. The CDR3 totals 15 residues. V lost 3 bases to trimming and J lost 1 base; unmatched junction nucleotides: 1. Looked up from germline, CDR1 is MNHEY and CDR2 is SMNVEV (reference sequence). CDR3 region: CASSFGTGSNQPQHF. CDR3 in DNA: TGTGCCAGCAGTTTTGGGACAGGGAGCAATCAGCCCCAGCATTTT.

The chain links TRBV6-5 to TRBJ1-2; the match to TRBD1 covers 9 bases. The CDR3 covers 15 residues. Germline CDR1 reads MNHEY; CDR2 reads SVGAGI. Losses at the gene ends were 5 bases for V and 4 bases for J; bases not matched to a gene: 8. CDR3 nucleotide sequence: TGTGCCAGCAGTCCCCGGACAGGGGATGGCTATGGCTACACCTTC. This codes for CASSPRTGDGYGYTF.

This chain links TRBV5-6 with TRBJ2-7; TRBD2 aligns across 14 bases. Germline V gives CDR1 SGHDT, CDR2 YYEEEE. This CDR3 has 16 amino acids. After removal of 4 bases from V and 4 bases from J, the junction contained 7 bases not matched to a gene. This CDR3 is CASSPGLAGAKYEQYF. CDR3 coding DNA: TGTGCCAGCAGCCCGGGACTAGCGGGGGCCAAATACGAGCAGTACTTC. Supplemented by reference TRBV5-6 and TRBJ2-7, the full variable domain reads DAGVTQSPTHLIKTRGQQVTLRCSPKSGHDTVSWYQQALGQGPQFIFQYYEEEERQRGNFPDRFSGHQFPNYSSELNVNALLLGDSALYLCASSPGLAGAKYEQYFGPGTRLTVT.

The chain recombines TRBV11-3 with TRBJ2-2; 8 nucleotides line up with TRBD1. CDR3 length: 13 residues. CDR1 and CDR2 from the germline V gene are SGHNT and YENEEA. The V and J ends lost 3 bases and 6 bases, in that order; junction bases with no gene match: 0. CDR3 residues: CASSLDRAGELFF. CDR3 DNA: TGTGCCAGCAGCTTGGACAGGGCCGGGGAGCTGTTTTTT.